These T cell receptor beta chains were read from a single sample in a study of blood T cell repertoires in COVID-19. Sequencing used immunoSEQ multiplex PCR; TCRdb keeps in-frame clones, though not all of them. The sample consists of approximately 63,000 clones, about nine tenths of them appearing once. Sequenced: peripheral blood. The receptors were sampled from a woman of 80 years or more with acute or convalescent COVID-19. Each CDR3 is given without its conserved first and last residue. The order of the fields is CDR3 protein, J gene, V gene.

ATRGTATDTQY	TRBJ2-3	TRBV24-1
ASSLERRDYGYT	TRBJ1-2	TRBV5-6
ASSQDSIGQGQETQY	TRBJ2-5	TRBV4-1
ASRTGFWEKLF	TRBJ1-4	TRBV6-5
ASCVAGANVLT	TRBJ2-6	TRBV7-3
ASEAGYEQY	TRBJ2-7	TRBV2
ASSGFYEQY	TRBJ2-7	TRBV3-1/TRBV3-2
ASSAQLGGGAQY	TRBJ2-5	TRBV2
ASSSRDSSYEQY	TRBJ2-7	TRBV11-1
SGLLSPQETQY	TRBJ2-5	TRBV29-1
ASSPGDQEY	TRBJ2-4	TRBV12-3/TRBV12-4
ASSKSGGPSYEQY	TRBJ2-7	TRBV9
ASSLDQAGANVLT	TRBJ2-6	TRBV28
ASSTYRTGRSPLH	TRBJ1-6	TRBV28
ASSVTPIASEQF	TRBJ2-1	TRBV9
ASSHSGSGNTIY	TRBJ1-3	TRBV3-1/TRBV3-2
ASSLTHLPQH	TRBJ1-5	TRBV12-3/TRBV12-4
ASSLAGTQLNYGYT	TRBJ1-2	TRBV7-2
ASSDRQGHSYEQY	TRBJ2-7	TRBV6-1
ASSEGVPGDHTGELF	TRBJ2-2	TRBV5-1
ASSTWTGPYEQY	TRBJ2-7	TRBV7-6
ASSERAGVGYGYT	TRBJ1-2	TRBV2
ASSSGQGSYNEQF	TRBJ2-1	TRBV6-5
ASSPWQGAYGNTIY	TRBJ1-3	TRBV28
ATKGLRNTEAF	TRBJ1-1	TRBV3-1/TRBV3-2
ASSLEGQDHQPQH	TRBJ1-5	TRBV5-1
ASSPGVVNNSPLH	TRBJ1-6	TRBV18
ASSLDRNQPQH	TRBJ1-5	TRBV6-2/TRBV6-3
ASSMTSGSEQF	TRBJ2-1	TRBV12-3/TRBV12-4
ASSKLAGETQY	TRBJ2-5	TRBV7-3
SANGQHYGYT	TRBJ1-2	TRBV29-1
ASSARVNTEAF	TRBJ1-1	TRBV4-2
SVAEGQSGELF	TRBJ2-2	TRBV29-1
ASLRGRGPEAF	TRBJ1-1	TRBV19
ASSREGGLREQY	TRBJ2-7	TRBV18
ASSQGATTGRGWPLH	TRBJ1-6	TRBV3-1/TRBV3-2
ASSRSGRRGTDTQY	TRBJ2-3	TRBV7-2
ASFGQTGGYT	TRBJ1-2	TRBV18
ASSLAQGSGNTIY	TRBJ1-3	TRBV5-1
ASSPGQLANYGYT	TRBJ1-2	TRBV18
ASSLQPGLAGRNTGELF	TRBJ2-2	TRBV7-9
ASSEGTGARGYT	TRBJ1-2	TRBV6-1
ASSWRSGTWGETQY	TRBJ2-5	TRBV5-8
ASSSQGDSPLH	TRBJ1-6	TRBV5-1
ASSSGLRGDTQY	TRBJ2-3	TRBV5-4
ASSHALDMSSGNTIY	TRBJ1-3	TRBV4-3
ASTAGRFGNTIY	TRBJ1-3	TRBV19
ASSLYSNEQF	TRBJ2-1	TRBV5-6
ASSPYEWATGEQF	TRBJ2-1	TRBV18
ASSLDRGGFETQY	TRBJ2-5	TRBV13
ASSLGTRNTGELF	TRBJ2-2	TRBV7-6
ASSHQGRSYEQY	TRBJ2-7	TRBV14
ASSYGGAAGELF	TRBJ2-2	TRBV5-1
ASSASGGRADTQY	TRBJ2-3	TRBV7-3
ASSPGLAASYEQY	TRBJ2-7	TRBV6-2/TRBV6-3
ASSFLSGANTGELF	TRBJ2-2	TRBV19
ASSPVWTGNTEAF	TRBJ1-1	TRBV28
ASSFIGEETQY	TRBJ2-5	TRBV7-2
ASSEVAGGNEQF	TRBJ2-1	TRBV19
ASGLDSTTQNT	TRBJ1-2	TRBV12-5